This paragraph covers one T cell receptor beta chain sequence. The clone's antigen remains unknown. It has no much larger one-base neighbor in the sample; base qualities were not kept. The sample belongs to a study of blood T cell repertoires in COVID-19 (dated by TCRdb to about 2020). Regarding the study in general: The collaborator samples originated in the United States, Italy and Spain and spanned the acute and convalescent phases of COVID-19. The prospective study material was composed of cDNA or gDNA derived from T cells, B-cell-depleted T cells, or PBMCs. Deeply sampled blood TCRbeta repertoires from subjects exposed to, actively infected with, or recovered from COVID-19 were included in the dataset. The repertoires were released in a freely available public database meant as a resource for research on the immune response to SARS-CoV-2. Samples were obtained from the ongoing ImmuneRACE study (first 160 participants) and from about 1,300 subjects provided by 6 global collaborators. Nearly every sample came with metadata listing a de-identified subject ID, COVID-19 status, age in years and sex. Where available, HLA class I and class II types were taken from metadata supplied by the sample provider and were not determined by assay-based typing. The full study reports these points: How much clinical and demographic metadata was included differed by source and by participant, and the metadata was provided uncurated.

TCRbeta CDR3 regions were amplified from genomic DNA using the immunoSEQ Assay, a bias-controlled multiplex PCR. The paper's data handling went like this. Nucleated cell counts per sample were estimated from amplification of reference gene primers within the assay. To quantify the absolute abundance of each unique TCRbeta CDR3 rearrangement, sequence reads were collapsed and filtered. For each sample, productive Simpson clonality was calculated by taking the square root of Simpson's diversity index across productive rearrangements. TCRdb took this table from immuneACCESS and kept in-frame rearrangements with V and J called. Such tables lack part of the clones; where checked against another copy, unresolved V genes explain under half of the gap, and the rest is unexplained. The V and J calls and clone size come from that table; D and trimming were worked out from the DNA. This sample gives about 160,000 clones in total; less than 90% of them show up just once. The ten largest clonotypes hold 13% to 15% of the sample.

Each collaborating institution followed its own protocols to collect whole blood in K2EDTA tubes. For TCRbeta analysis, collaborator samples were shipped as frozen whole blood, as isolated PBMCs, or as DNA extracted from either sample type. Counted from cysteine to phenylalanine, this CDR3 has 15 amino acids. Only the CDR3 DNA is retained, 45 bases long and in frame from the first base. Based on the germline V gene (reference sequence), the CDR1 and CDR2 sequences are LNHDA and SQIVND. The junction shows trimming of 4 bases on V and 5 bases on J, and the gene matches do not reach 5 bases of it. Source material: peripheral blood. Recombination linked TRBV19 to TRBJ1-6; the central 7 bases match TRBD1. The TCR was taken from a man aged 18 to 30 with active or convalescent COVID-19. The sequence in DNA is TGTGCCAGTAGTAGAACGGGACAGAATAATTCACCCCTCCACTTT. It codes for CASSRTGQNNSPLHF.